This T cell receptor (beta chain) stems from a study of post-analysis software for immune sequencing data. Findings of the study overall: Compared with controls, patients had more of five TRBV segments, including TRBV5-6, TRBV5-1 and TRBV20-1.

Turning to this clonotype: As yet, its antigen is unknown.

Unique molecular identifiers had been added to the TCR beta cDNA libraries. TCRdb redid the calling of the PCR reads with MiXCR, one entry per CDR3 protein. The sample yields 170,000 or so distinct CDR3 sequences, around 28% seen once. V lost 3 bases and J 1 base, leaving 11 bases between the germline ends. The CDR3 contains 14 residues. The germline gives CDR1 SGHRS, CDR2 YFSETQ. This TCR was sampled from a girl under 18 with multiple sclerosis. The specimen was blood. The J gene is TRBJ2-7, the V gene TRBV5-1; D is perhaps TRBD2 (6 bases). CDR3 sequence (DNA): TGCGCCAGCAGCTACGGGACTGGATCCTACGAGCAGTACTTC. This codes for CASSYGTGSYEQYF.